Listed below are T cell receptor beta chains from one sample, sequenced in a study of T-cell reconstitution after alpha-beta-depleted transplantation in children. TCRdb called the PCR reads again in MiXCR, with one record for every CDR3 protein. This repertoire shows roughly 590,000 distinct CDR3 sequences, 16% found once; its top ten account for 1.1%. The source was PBMCs from the stem cell graft donor, collected from the stem cell graft. The receptor set was obtained from a human donor who donated a stem cell graft to a child with acute myeloid leukemia. Both conserved end residues are part of each CDR3. The D gene is left open where the match is weak. The listing skips clone size in some rows; elsewhere it reads once, few, many or a size class.

clone size	D gene	CDR3 length	V gene	J gene	CDR3 protein	CDR3 DNA
many	-	13	TRBV10-3	TRBJ2-6	CAISTSGANVLTF	TGTGCCATCAGCACCTCTGGGGCCAACGTCCTGACTTTC
many	TRBD1	17	TRBV5-1	TRBJ2-7	CASSSDRTGRNYYEQYF	TGCGCCAGCAGCTCTGACCGGACAGGGAGAAACTACTACGAGCAGTACTTC
many	TRBD1	15	TRBV5-6	TRBJ1-4	CASSLVGQGNEKLFF	TGTGCCAGCAGCTTGGTGGGACAGGGGAATGAAAAACTGTTTTTT
-	-	16	TRBV10-3	TRBJ2-1	CAISGLARSSYNEEFF	TGTGCCATCAGCGGGTTGGCCAGAAGCTCCTACAATGAGGAGTTCTTC
few	-	15	TRBV20-1	TRBJ2-4	CSASVLQGTSNIQYF	TGCAGTGCTAGTGTCTTACAGGGGACTTCAAACATTCAGTACTTC
few	-	11	TRBV2	TRBJ2-3	CASNREDTQYF	TGTGCCAGCAACAGGGAAGATACGCAGTATTTT
few	TRBD1	13	TRBV7-2	TRBJ2-3	CAIAGGQTDTQYF	TGTGCCATCGCAGGGGGTCAGACAGATACGCAGTATTTT
many	TRBD1	13	TRBV3-1	TRBJ1-1	CASSVTGATEAFF	TGTGCCAGCAGCGTTACAGGGGCGACTGAAGCTTTCTTT
many	-	14	TRBV9	TRBJ1-2	CASSVEGAGNGYTF	TGTGCCAGCAGCGTAGAGGGAGCAGGGAATGGCTACACCTTC
few	TRBD2	17	TRBV12-3/TRBV12-4	TRBJ2-1	CASSRLAGVSSYNEQFF	TGTGCCAGCAGTAGACTAGCGGGCGTTAGCTCCTACAATGAGCAGTTCTTC
many	-	12	TRBV5-1	TRBJ2-7	CASAGGTYEQYF	TGCGCCAGCGCTGGGGGGACCTACGAGCAGTACTTC
many	-	15	TRBV20-1	TRBJ1-4	CSARLVGHRNEKLFF	TGCAGTGCTAGGCTAGTCGGACACCGTAATGAAAAACTGTTTTTT
few	TRBD2	16	TRBV7-8	TRBJ2-2	CASSLVPGLLTGELFF	TGTGCCAGCAGCTTAGTCCCGGGACTACTGACCGGGGAGCTGTTTTTT
few	-	16	TRBV10-3	TRBJ1-1	CAISELTDPMNTEAFF	TGTGCCATCAGTGAGTTGACAGACCCTATGAACACTGAAGCTTTCTTT
many	-	13	TRBV5-6	TRBJ1-1	CASTYLQGTEAFF	TGTGCCAGTACCTATCTCCAAGGCACTGAAGCTTTCTTT
many	-	13	TRBV20-1	TRBJ2-7	CSVTGRNSYEQYF	TGCAGTGTTACGGGACGGAACTCCTACGAGCAGTACTTC
many	TRBD2	16	TRBV20-1	TRBJ2-3	CSARDPSAGGTDTQYF	TGCAGTGCTAGAGACCCCTCGGCGGGGGGGACAGATACGCAGTATTTT
many	-	13	TRBV29-1	TRBJ1-1	CSVERDQNTEAFF	TGCAGCGTTGAACGGGACCAGAACACTGAAGCTTTCTTT
-	-	14	TRBV7-2	TRBJ2-1	CASSSGLLPHQAFF	TGTGCCAGCAGCTCGGGACTTCTCCCGCATCAAGCGTTCTTC
-	-	13	TRBV20-1	TRBJ1-3	CSARDNAGNTIYF	TGCAGTGCTAGAGATAACGCCGGAAACACCATATATTTT
many	-	18	TRBV20-1	TRBJ1-3	CSARDLYKTVYSGNTIYF	TGCAGTGCTAGAGATCTCTATAAGACGGTCTACTCTGGAAACACCATATATTTT
few	TRBD1	14	TRBV4-1	TRBJ1-5	CASSHLDRDQPQHF	TGCGCCAGCAGCCACCTTGACAGGGATCAGCCCCAGCATTTT
many	TRBD2	15	TRBV7-9	TRBJ2-5	CASSPPGLQGETQYF	TGTGCCAGCAGCCCGCCGGGACTACAAGGAGAGACCCAGTACTTC
once	-	16	TRBV7-2	TRBJ2-1	CASNLVLSVIYNEQFF	TGTGCCAGCAACCTAGTCCTTAGCGTCATCTACAATGAGCAGTTCTTC
few	TRBD1	19	TRBV20-1	TRBJ2-7	CSATDRGRPSPNLSYEQYF	TGCAGTGCCACGGACAGGGGGCGTCCCTCTCCTAATCTTTCCTACGAGCAGTACTTC
-	TRBD1	20	TRBV20-1	TRBJ2-1	CSARDSGTGGSRSSYNEQFF	TGCAGTGCTAGAGATTCCGGGACAGGGGGCTCCAGGAGCTCCTACAATGAGCAGTTCTTC
-	TRBD1	15	TRBV13	TRBJ2-5	CASSFRTGAQETQYF	TGTGCCAGCAGCTTTAGGACAGGGGCCCAAGAGACCCAGTACTTC
-	-	13	TRBV20-1	TRBJ2-2	CSARDQNTGELFF	TGCAGTGCTAGAGACCAGAACACCGGGGAGCTGTTTTTT
many	-	13	TRBV6-4	TRBJ2-4	CASSAERGDIQYF	TGTGCCAGCAGTGCCGAAAGAGGGGACATTCAGTACTTC
few	-	14	TRBV24-1	TRBJ1-2	CATSDFPLEDGYTF	TGTGCCACCAGTGATTTTCCCCTGGAGGATGGCTACACCTTC
many	-	16	TRBV5-6	TRBJ2-5	CASSLPGRPYQETQYF	TGTGCCAGCAGCTTGCCGGGCAGACCGTACCAAGAGACCCAGTACTTC
-	-	12	TRBV28	TRBJ1-3	CASSSTVPSVYF	TGTGCCAGCAGCTCGACAGTCCCTTCTGTGTATTTT
many	-	14	TRBV20-1	TRBJ2-7	CSAPDSRSSYEQYF	TGCAGTGCCCCTGACAGCCGGAGCTCCTACGAGCAGTACTTC
many	-	11	TRBV10-3	TRBJ1-2	CAISRQSGYTF	TGTGCCATCAGTCGACAGTCTGGCTACACCTTC
-	TRBD1	16	TRBV4-3	TRBJ2-4	CASSPGTVIAKNIQYF	TGCGCCAGCAGTCCCGGGACAGTAATAGCCAAAAACATTCAGTACTTC